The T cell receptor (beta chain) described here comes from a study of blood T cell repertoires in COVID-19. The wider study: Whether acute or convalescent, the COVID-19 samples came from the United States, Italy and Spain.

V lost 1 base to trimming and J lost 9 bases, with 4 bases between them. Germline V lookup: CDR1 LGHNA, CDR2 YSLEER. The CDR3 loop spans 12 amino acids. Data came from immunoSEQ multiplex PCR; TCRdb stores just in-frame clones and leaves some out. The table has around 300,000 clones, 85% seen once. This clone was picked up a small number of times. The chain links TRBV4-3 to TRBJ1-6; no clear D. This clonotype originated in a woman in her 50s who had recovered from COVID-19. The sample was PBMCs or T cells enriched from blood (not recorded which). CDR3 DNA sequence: TGCGCCAGCAGCCAAGGAGTTTCACCCCTCCACTTT. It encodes CASSQGVSPLHF.